What follows are 18 T cell receptor beta chains derived from one specimen sequenced in a study of regulatory T cells in long-lasting Graves disease. HTBI primers from iRepertoire and Arm-PCR of CDR3 regions yielded the TCR beta libraries. TCRdb recomputed calls from the multiplex PCR reads with MiXCR, one row per CDR3 protein. Among 550,000 to 650,000 distinct CDR3 sequences listed, roughly 15% were seen once. Time point here: newly diagnosed GD, antithyroid drugs for less than 3 months. PBMC-derived RNA was used for the TCR library. Another study also made use of these data, one on T cells in Graves' hyperthyroidism and ophthalmopathy.

The sequenced sample was peripheral blood mononuclear cells (PBMCs), obtained at new diagnosis, from a patient treated with antithyroid drugs. The receptors derive from a young man with Graves disease.

This clonotype has a handful of counts. The chain carries TRBV10-3 and TRBJ1-2, with a weak D call TRBD1 (5 bases). The V end lost 11 bases, the J end lost 6 bases, and 10 bases lay between the germline ends. The CDR3 is made up of 10 amino acids. Germline CDR1 reads ENHRY; CDR2 reads SYGVKD. The CDR3 nucleotides are TGTGCCGCCTGGGGGGATGGCTACACCTTC. Translated, it gives CAAWGDGYTF.

At least ten counts were recorded for this clonotype. The chain recombines TRBV11-2 with TRBJ2-7; 8 bases map to TRBD2. Unmatched junction bases numbered 3, after V lost 3 bases and J lost 5 bases. Germline assignment: CDR1 SGHAT and CDR2 FQNNGV. The CDR3 contains 13 residues. CDR3 sequence (DNA): TGTGCCAGCAGCTTGGGAGCGGGAGACGAGCAGTACTTC. Protein sequence: CASSLGAGDEQYF.

This chain uses TRBV7-9 with TRBJ1-4; 7 positions agree with TRBD1. The CDR3 has 14 amino acids. CDR1 and CDR2 from the germline V gene are SEHNR and FQNEAQ (reference sequence). V shed 3 bases, J shed 5 bases, and the junction held 3 bases outside the gene matches. For the CDR3, the DNA is TGTGCCAGCAGCTTCGGACAGGAGAATGAAAAACTGTTTTTT. Translating gives CASSFGQENEKLFF.

This chain connects TRBV7-8 to TRBJ1-5; 7 bases map to TRBD1. CDR3 length: 15 residues. Trimming cost V 5 bases and J 4 bases; bases outside gene matches: 8. From germline, CDR1 is SGHVS and CDR2 FQNEAQ. Here the CDR3 reads CASSPQLTGNQPQHF. CDR3 DNA sequence: TGTGCCAGCAGCCCCCAATTGACAGGGAATCAGCCCCAGCATTTT.

This clonotype was recorded many times. The chain carries TRBV15 and TRBJ2-7; no clear D gene. This CDR3 has 12 amino acids. The germline V gene encodes CDR1 LNHNV and CDR2 YYDKDF (reference sequence). Trimming removed 0 bases from V and 6 bases from J, with 6 bases in between. The CDR3 bases are TGTGCCACCAGCAGAGATGAGAGCGAGCAGTACTTC. Amino acids: CATSRDESEQYF.

This clonotype was seen repeatedly, ten times or more. The chain joins TRBV12-3 or TRBV12-4 to TRBJ2-5; perhaps TRBD2 as D (5 bases). The CDR3 covers 15 residues. Trimming took off 1 base at V and 0 bases at J, with 9 bases between the two ends. CDR3 sequence: CASSLGGNYQETQYF. The DNA of the CDR3 is TGTGCCAGCAGTTTAGGAGGGAATTACCAAGAGACCCAGTACTTC.

This clonotype has just a few counts. The chain joins TRBV18 to TRBJ1-5; D gene unclear. With 4 bases removed from V and 5 bases from J, the gap between germline ends came to 9 bases. This CDR3 is 13 amino acids long. Germline V gene sequence: CDR1 KGHSH, CDR2 LQKENI. The CDR3 DNA reads as TGTGCCAGCTCACTGGCAGACTATCAGCCCCAGCATTTT. This translates into CASSLADYQPQHF.

This chain connects TRBV20-1 to TRBJ2-2; the match to TRBD2 covers 14 bases. Germline values: CDR1 DFQATT, CDR2 SNEGSKA (reference sequence). V gave up 3 bases and J gave up 6 bases; unmatched junction bases: 9. The CDR3 spans 17 residues. CDR3 residues: CSASPKVTSGRAGELFF. In nucleotides, the CDR3 is TGCAGTGCTAGCCCAAAAGTGACTAGCGGGAGGGCCGGGGAGCTGTTTTTT.

This clonotype was observed at least ten times. The chain joins TRBV30 to TRBJ1-2, with 12 bases matching TRBD1. This CDR3 is 13 amino acids long. After removal of 8 bases from V and 7 bases from J, the junction contained 8 bases not matched to a gene. The germline CDR1 and CDR2 sequences are GTSNPN and SVGIG (reference sequence). The DNA of the CDR3 is TGTGCCCTGCTGCGGGACAGGGGGCCTGGCTACACCTTC. Protein sequence: CALLRDRGPGYTF.

Remarks on this clonotype: A much larger clone sits a single nucleotide away, making a read error possible. This chain uses TRBV2 with TRBJ2-5; a weak D match, TRBD1 (5 bases). CDR3 length equals 13 residues. Trimming pared 8 bases from V and 1 base from J, leaving 11 bases between. CDR1 and CDR2 (germline): SNHLY, FYNNEI. DNA for the CDR3: TGTGCCAGCCAGACAGAGACCCAAGAGACCCAGTACTTC. This encodes CASQTETQETQYF.

CDR3 in amino acids: CASNSPLEEKLFF. Written as DNA, the CDR3 is TGTGCCAGCAATTCTCCCCTTGAGGAAAAACTGTTTTTT. The chain links TRBV11-2 to TRBJ1-4; D unclear. Germline V gene sequence: CDR1 SGHAT, CDR2 FQNNGV. The CDR3 runs to 13 residues. V lost 7 bases and J 8 bases, leaving 14 bases between the germline ends.

The rearrangement uses TRBV7-3 and TRBJ2-1; D gene unclear. The CDR3 is 13 residues long. Germline V gene lookup returns CDR1 SGHTA and CDR2 FQGTGA. Between the trimmed V and J ends, which lost 5 bases and 7 bases, there was a span of 12 bases. The CDR3 sequence: CASSPAERNEQFF. The CDR3 DNA is TGTGCCAGCAGCCCCGCTGAGAGGAATGAGCAGTTCTTC.

In the case of this clonotype: No conserved phenylalanine or tryptophan is present at the end of the CDR3, so a read error is the likely explanation. The chain recombines TRBV29-1 with TRBJ2-7; 8 bases fit TRBD2. The CDR3 has 13 residues. V shed 5 bases and J 3 bases; nucleotides not matched to a gene: 6. The germline CDR1 and CDR2 sequences are SQVTM and ANQGSEA. CDR3 nucleotides: TGCAGCGTTATTCTCACTAGCGGCTACGAGCAGTACCTC. Protein: CSVILTSGYEQYL.

This clonotype was seen many times. This chain uses TRBV5-1 with TRBJ2-7, with 7 bases matching TRBD1. The CDR3 runs to 11 residues. Germline V gives CDR1 SGHRS, CDR2 YFSETQ. V lost 5 bases and J lost 11; bases outside the gene matches: 7. The CDR3 region is CASSYGQEEYF. CDR3 bases: TGCGCCAGCAGTTATGGACAGGAGGAGTACTTC. The whole variable domain, remainder taken from reference TRBV5-1 and TRBJ2-7, is KAGVTQTPRYLIKTRGQQVTLSCSPISGHRSVSWYQQTPGQGLQFLFEYFSETQRNKGNFPGRFSGRQFSNSRSEMNVSTLELGDSALYLCASSYGQEEYFGPGTRLTVT.

This chain connects TRBV20-1 to TRBJ2-5; weak D call: TRBD1 (5 bases). CDR3 size: 15 residues. Germline V gives CDR1 DFQATT, CDR2 SNEGSKA (reference sequence). Trimming cost V 1 base and J 2 bases, with 14 bases left between them. The CDR3 reads CSARGADREQETQYF. CDR3 bases: TGCAGTGCTAGAGGCGCCGACAGAGAACAAGAGACCCAGTACTTC.

This clonotype was recorded many times. This rearrangement joins TRBV12-3 or TRBV12-4 to TRBJ1-5; tentatively, D is TRBD1 (6 bases). The V end lost 4 bases, the J end lost 2 bases, and 12 bases lay between the germline ends. This CDR3 contains 15 residues. CDR3: CASSWGADGNQPQHF. The CDR3 DNA reads TGTGCCAGCAGTTGGGGGGCGGACGGCAATCAGCCCCAGCATTTT.

The V call is TRBV7-3, the J call TRBJ2-1; D may be TRBD1 or TRBD2 (6 bases each). Germline-derived CDR1 and CDR2 are SGHTA and FQGTGA. This CDR3 comprises 15 residues. The germline V and J ends were trimmed by 2 bases and 7 bases, with 15 bases remaining between them. This chain's CDR3 is CASSLGRGGLNEQFF. The DNA for the CDR3 is TGTGCCAGCAGCTTAGGGCGAGGGGGGCTTAATGAGCAGTTCTTC.

Ten or more counts support this clonotype. The chain carries TRBV27 and TRBJ2-1; 7 bases are shared with TRBD2. V gave up 4 bases and J gave up 11 bases; unmatched junction bases: 14. This CDR3 region has 15 residues. Germline CDR1 reads MNHEY; CDR2 reads SMNVEV (reference sequence). For the CDR3, the DNA is TGTGCCAGCAGTTCCACCCCCTGGCGGGGGTCTCAGCAGTTCTTC. This sequence encodes CASSSTPWRGSQQFF.